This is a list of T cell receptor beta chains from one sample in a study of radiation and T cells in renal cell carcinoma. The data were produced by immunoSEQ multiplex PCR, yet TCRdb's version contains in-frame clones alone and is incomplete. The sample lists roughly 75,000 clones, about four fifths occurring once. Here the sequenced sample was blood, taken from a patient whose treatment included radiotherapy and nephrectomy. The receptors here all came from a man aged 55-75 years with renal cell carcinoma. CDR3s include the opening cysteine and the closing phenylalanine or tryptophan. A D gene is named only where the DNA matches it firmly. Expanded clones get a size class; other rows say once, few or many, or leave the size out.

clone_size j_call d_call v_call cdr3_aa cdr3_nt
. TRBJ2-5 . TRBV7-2 CASSLDPLRETQYF TGTGCCAGCAGCTTAGACCCACTCCGGGAGACCCAGTACTTC
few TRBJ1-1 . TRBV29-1 CSVQKGGLNTEAFF TGCAGCGTCCAAAAGGGGGGCCTGAACACTGAAGCTTTCTTT
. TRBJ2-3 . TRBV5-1 CASSVGRPSTDTQYF TGCGCCAGCAGCGTCGGCAGACCTAGCACAGATACGCAGTATTTT
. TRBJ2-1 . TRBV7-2 CASSLAGSGGSEQFF TGTGCCAGCAGCTTAGCGGGTAGCGGAGGGAGTGAGCAGTTCTTC
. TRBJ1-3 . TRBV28 CASSFRTTSGNTIYF TGTGCCAGCAGTTTTAGGACAACCTCTGGAAACACCATATATTTT
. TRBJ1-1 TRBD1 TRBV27 CASSLSGRGPALNTEAFF TGTGCCAGCAGTTTATCAGGGAGGGGGCCAGCATTGAACACTGAAGCTTTCTTT
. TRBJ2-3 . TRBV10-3 CAISEPRSTDTQYF TGTGCCATCAGTGAACCCCGGTCCACAGATACGCAGTATTTT
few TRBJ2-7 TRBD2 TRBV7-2 CASSTRSNSGRVYEQYF TGTGCCAGCAGCACCCGCTCCAACAGCGGGAGGGTTTACGAGCAGTACTTC
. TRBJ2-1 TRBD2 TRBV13 CASSTLAGAKGQFF TGTGCCAGCAGCACGCTAGCGGGAGCGAAAGGGCAGTTCTTC
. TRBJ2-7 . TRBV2 CASSEGRGAPGEQYF TGTGCCAGCAGTGAAGGTCGGGGGGCTCCAGGGGAGCAGTACTTC
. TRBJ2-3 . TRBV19 CASSIRKDQYF TGTGCCAGTAGTATCAGAAAAGACCAGTATTTT
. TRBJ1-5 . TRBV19 CASSAWADYSNQPQHF TGTGCCAGTAGTGCTTGGGCAGACTATAGCAATCAGCCCCAGCATTTT
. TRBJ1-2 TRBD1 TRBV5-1 CASSLNRWAGGDVNYGYTF TGCGCCAGCAGCTTGAATAGGTGGGCAGGGGGCGACGTTAACTATGGCTACACCTTC
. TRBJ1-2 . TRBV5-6 CASSLTVNYGYTF TGTGCCAGCAGCTTGACGGTCAACTATGGCTACACCTTC
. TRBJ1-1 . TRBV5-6 CASSFGYTEAFF TGTGCCAGCAGCTTCGGGTACACTGAAGCTTTCTTT
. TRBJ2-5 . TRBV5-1 CASKILGGQETQYF TGCGCCAGCAAGATATTAGGGGGCCAAGAGACCCAGTACTTC
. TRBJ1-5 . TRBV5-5 CASSLGDQPQHF TGTGCCAGCAGCCTGGGGGATCAGCCCCAGCATTTT
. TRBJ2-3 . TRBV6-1 CASSEVLGGGADTQYF TGTGCCAGCAGTGAAGTGTTGGGTGGGGGCGCAGATACGCAGTATTTT
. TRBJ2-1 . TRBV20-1 CSARNGAKQFF TGCAGTGCTAGAAATGGAGCTAAGCAGTTCTTC
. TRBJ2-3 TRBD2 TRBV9 CASSVVAGVRDTQYF TGTGCCAGCAGCGTAGTAGCGGGAGTTCGGGATACGCAGTATTTT
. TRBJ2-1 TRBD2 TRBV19 CASSRVDGLAGGGEQFF TGTGCCAGTAGTCGGGTTGATGGGCTAGCGGGTGGGGGGGAGCAGTTCTTC
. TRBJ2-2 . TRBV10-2 CASSRRGGTGELFF TGCGCCAGCAGTCGAAGGGGCGGCACCGGGGAGCTGTTTTTT
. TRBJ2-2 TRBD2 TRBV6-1 CASSENPGLAATGELFF TGTGCCAGCAGTGAAAACCCGGGACTAGCGGCGACCGGGGAGCTGTTTTTT
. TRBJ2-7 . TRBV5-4 CASSDRDARFYEQYF TGTGCCAGCAGCGACCGGGACGCCCGTTTCTACGAGCAGTACTTC
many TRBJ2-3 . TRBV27 CASSLGATQYF TGTGCCAGCAGTTTGGGGGCTACGCAGTATTTT
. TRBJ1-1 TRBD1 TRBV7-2 CASSLEQGARTEAFF TGTGCCAGCAGCTTAGAACAGGGGGCGAGAACTGAAGCTTTCTTT
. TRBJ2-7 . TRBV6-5 CATLALEQYF TGTGCCACCCTAGCTCTCGAGCAGTACTTC
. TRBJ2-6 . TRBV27 CASSFSGANVLTF TGTGCCAGCAGTTTTTCTGGGGCCAACGTCCTGACTTTC
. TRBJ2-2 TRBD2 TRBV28 CASSLPTSGSRSGELFF TGTGCCAGCAGTTTGCCGACTAGCGGGAGTCGTTCCGGGGAGCTGTTTTTT
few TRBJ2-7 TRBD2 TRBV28 CASSLPSGPSYEQYF TGTGCCAGCAGTTTACCTAGCGGGCCTTCCTACGAGCAGTACTTC
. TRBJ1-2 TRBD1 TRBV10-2 CASSVAGTGYGYTF TGCGCCAGCAGTGTGGCCGGGACAGGCTATGGCTACACCTTC
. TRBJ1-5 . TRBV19 CASSIGEPNQPQHF TGTGCCAGTAGTATAGGGGAGCCCAATCAGCCCCAGCATTTT
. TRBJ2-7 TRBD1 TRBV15 CATSEGAQGFYEQYF TGTGCCACCAGCGAAGGGGCACAGGGGTTTTACGAGCAGTACTTC